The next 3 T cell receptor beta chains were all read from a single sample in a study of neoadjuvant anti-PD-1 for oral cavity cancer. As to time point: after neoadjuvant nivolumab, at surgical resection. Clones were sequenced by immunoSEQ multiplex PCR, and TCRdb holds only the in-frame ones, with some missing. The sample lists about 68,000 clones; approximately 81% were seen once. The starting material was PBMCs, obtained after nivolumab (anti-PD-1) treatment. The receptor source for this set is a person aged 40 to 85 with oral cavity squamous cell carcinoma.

DNA of the CDR3: TGTGCCAGCAGCGTAGCCCCCTTGGAGCCCCAGCATTTT. It yields the protein CASSVAPLEPQHF. This sequence joins TRBV9 and TRBJ1-5; no clear D gene. The CDR3 is made up of 13 amino acids. V lost 0 bases to trimming and J lost 8 bases, with 9 bases between them. The germline gives CDR1 SGDLS, CDR2 YYNGEE.

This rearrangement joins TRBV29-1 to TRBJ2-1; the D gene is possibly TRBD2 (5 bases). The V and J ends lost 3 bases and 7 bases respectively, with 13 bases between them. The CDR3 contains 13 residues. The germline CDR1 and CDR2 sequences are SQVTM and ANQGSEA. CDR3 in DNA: TGCAGCGTTGATGTAAGTGGGAGAAATGAGCAGTTCTTC. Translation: CSVDVSGRNEQFF.

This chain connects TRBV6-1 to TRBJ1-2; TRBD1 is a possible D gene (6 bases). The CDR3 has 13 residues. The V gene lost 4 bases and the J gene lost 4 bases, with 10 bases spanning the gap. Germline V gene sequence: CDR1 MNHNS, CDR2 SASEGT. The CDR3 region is CASSGYRVYGYTF. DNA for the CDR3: TGTGCCAGCAGTGGATACAGGGTCTATGGCTACACCTTC.